These T cell receptor beta chains were read from a single sample in a study of T-cell memory formation after mild COVID-19. TCRdb independently ran MiXCR on the 5' RACE reads; one entry per CDR3 protein. The table records 250,000 or so distinct CDR3 sequences, under 20% of them present only once. Sequencing used PBMCs or a T cell subset sorted from them (not recorded which). All receptors come from a man between 18 and 29 years old who had mild COVID-19 (a few samples of this study predate the infection). Cell type and time point are not known. Each CDR3 is given with its conserved first and last residue. The order of the fields is V gene, D gene, J gene, clone size, CDR3 protein, CDR3 DNA. D genes are given only for firm matches. Size values are once, few and many counts, or a class for expanded clones, and some rows have none.

V: TRBV4-2; D: .; J: TRBJ2-4; size: few; CDR3: CASSQDPRADGVKNIQYF; DNA: TGTGCCAGCAGCCAAGATCCTAGGGCGGACGGGGTCAAAAACATTCAGTACTTC
V: TRBV6-5; D: .; J: TRBJ1-6; size: .; CDR3: CASSYSNFSPLHF; DNA: TGTGCCAGCAGTTACTCTAACTTTTCACCCCTCCACTTT
V: TRBV19; D: .; J: TRBJ2-2; size: many; CDR3: CASAGANTGELFF; DNA: TGTGCCAGTGCAGGGGCTAACACCGGGGAGCTGTTTTTT
V: TRBV6-6; D: .; J: TRBJ1-5; size: .; CDR3: CASSLSLDTTKQYQPQHF; DNA: TGTGCCAGCAGTTTGTCTTTAGACACCACTAAACAATATCAGCCCCAGCATTTT
V: TRBV29-1; D: .; J: TRBJ2-3; size: .; CDR3: CSAEGDLDTQYF; DNA: TGCAGCGCTGAGGGCGACCTAGATACGCAGTATTTT
V: TRBV24-1; D: TRBD2; J: TRBJ2-5; size: few; CDR3: CATSDPTPPTSGVETQYF; DNA: TGTGCCACCAGTGACCCAACTCCCCCGACTAGCGGGGTAGAGACCCAGTACTTC
V: TRBV4-2; D: TRBD1; J: TRBJ1-1; size: .; CDR3: CASSQGQEDEAFF; DNA: TGTGCCAGCAGCCAGGGACAGGAGGATGAAGCTTTCTTT
V: TRBV20-1; D: .; J: TRBJ2-3; size: once; CDR3: CSARPLLGLMDTQYF; DNA: TGCAGTGCTAGGCCCCTCCTAGGTCTCATGGATACGCAGTATTTT
V: TRBV28; D: TRBD2; J: TRBJ2-3; size: .; CDR3: CASSRLAGGPDTQYF; DNA: TGTGCCAGCAGCCGTCTAGCGGGGGGGCCGGATACGCAGTATTTT
V: TRBV29-1; D: TRBD2; J: TRBJ2-1; size: few; CDR3: CSVGLAGGPFPKFF; DNA: TGCAGCGTGGGACTAGCGGGGGGCCCCTTCCCGAAGTTCTTC
V: TRBV12-3/TRBV12-4; D: TRBD1; J: TRBJ2-7; size: few; CDR3: CASSFYLGQGYEQYF; DNA: TGTGCCAGCAGTTTTTATCTGGGACAGGGTTACGAGCAGTACTTC
V: TRBV20-1; D: .; J: TRBJ1-5; size: few; CDR3: CSARSAARGANQPQHF; DNA: TGCAGTGCTAGATCGGCCGCCCGCGGAGCAAATCAGCCCCAGCATTTT
V: TRBV7-2; D: TRBD1; J: TRBJ2-5; size: few; CDR3: CASSFNRGIEETQYF; DNA: TGTGCCAGCAGCTTTAACAGGGGTATTGAAGAGACCCAGTACTTC
V: TRBV6-1; D: .; J: TRBJ1-2; size: .; CDR3: CASWASRYGYTF; DNA: TGTGCCAGCTGGGCATCCCGATATGGCTACACCTTC
V: TRBV5-6; D: TRBD2; J: TRBJ2-4; size: .; CDR3: CASSDTSGGAVNIQYF; DNA: TGTGCCAGCAGCGATACTAGCGGGGGGGCGGTAAACATTCAGTACTTC
V: TRBV5-1; D: TRBD1; J: TRBJ2-5; size: .; CDR3: CASSLDGTDFQETQYF; DNA: TGCGCCAGCAGCTTGGACGGGACAGACTTCCAAGAGACCCAGTACTTC
V: TRBV6-2/TRBV6-3; D: TRBD2; J: TRBJ2-3; size: .; CDR3: CASSYQLAGPQYF; DNA: TGTGCCAGCAGTTACCAACTAGCGGGCCCGCAGTATTTT
V: TRBV6-1; D: TRBD1; J: TRBJ2-2; size: .; CDR3: CATGTDNTGELFF; DNA: TGTGCCACCGGGACAGATAACACCGGGGAGCTGTTTTTT
V: TRBV24-1; D: .; J: TRBJ1-1; size: few; CDR3: CATSDSNRDTPATEAFF; DNA: TGTGCCACCAGTGACTCAAACCGGGACACTCCGGCCACTGAAGCTTTCTTT
V: TRBV7-2; D: .; J: TRBJ2-1; size: few; CDR3: CASSLALRAGEQFF; DNA: TGTGCCAGCAGCTTAGCGCTAAGGGCGGGTGAGCAGTTCTTC
V: TRBV5-1; D: TRBD1; J: TRBJ2-7; size: .; CDR3: CASTEDRGTYEQYF; DNA: TGCGCCAGCACAGAGGACAGGGGAACGTACGAGCAGTACTTC
V: TRBV7-2; D: TRBD1; J: TRBJ2-2; size: many; CDR3: CASSEQGTNTGELFF; DNA: TGTGCCAGCAGCGAACAGGGGACGAACACCGGGGAGCTGTTTTTT
V: TRBV12-3/TRBV12-4; D: TRBD1; J: TRBJ2-3; size: .; CDR3: CASSLFAGQGLDTQYF; DNA: TGTGCCAGCAGTTTATTCGCAGGACAGGGGTTGGATACGCAGTATTTT
V: TRBV5-1; D: TRBD2; J: TRBJ2-1; size: .; CDR3: CASSLAPSGGHNEQFF; DNA: TGCGCCAGCAGCTTGGCCCCTAGCGGGGGTCACAATGAGCAGTTCTTC
V: TRBV18; D: TRBD1; J: TRBJ2-6; size: .; CDR3: CASPGAGQGASGANVLTF; DNA: TGTGCCAGCCCAGGTGCGGGACAGGGGGCGTCTGGGGCCAACGTCCTGACTTTC
V: TRBV5-1; D: .; J: TRBJ1-4; size: .; CDR3: CASSFGPGAEKLFF; DNA: TGCGCCAGCAGCTTCGGTCCGGGGGCTGAAAAACTGTTTTTT
V: TRBV6-5; D: TRBD2; J: TRBJ2-5; size: few; CDR3: CASSQRTSGGAETQYF; DNA: TGTGCCAGCAGTCAACGGACTAGCGGGGGGGCCGAGACCCAGTACTTC
V: TRBV4-3; D: .; J: TRBJ2-3; size: few; CDR3: CASSQDVPRSISTDTQYF; DNA: TGCGCCAGCAGCCAAGATGTTCCCCGATCCATTAGCACAGATACGCAGTATTTT
V: TRBV7-9; D: .; J: TRBJ2-3; size: .; CDR3: CASSLGALDTQYF; DNA: TGTGCCAGCAGCTTGGGGGCCCTGGATACGCAGTATTTT
V: TRBV14; D: TRBD2; J: TRBJ2-3; size: few; CDR3: CASSQLAGGRTDTQYF; DNA: TGTGCCAGCAGCCAGCTAGCGGGGGGCCGCACAGATACGCAGTATTTT
V: TRBV4-2; D: .; J: TRBJ2-6; size: .; CDR3: CASSVIGAASSGANVLTF; DNA: TGTGCCAGCAGCGTGATCGGCGCGGCAAGCTCTGGGGCCAACGTCCTGACTTTC
V: TRBV6-1; D: .; J: TRBJ2-4; size: few; CDR3: CASTSTQGRENIQYF; DNA: TGTGCCAGCACCTCTACACAGGGCAGAGAAAACATTCAGTACTTC
V: TRBV7-9; D: .; J: TRBJ1-1; size: few; CDR3: CAGAWMNTEAFF; DNA: TGTGCCGGAGCCTGGATGAACACTGAAGCTTTCTTT
V: TRBV5-1; D: TRBD2; J: TRBJ2-5; size: .; CDR3: CASSLVAGPLAGGPYF; DNA: TGCGCCAGCAGCTTGGTGGCAGGGCCTCTAGCGGGGGGCCCGTACTTC
V: TRBV2; D: .; J: TRBJ2-3; size: few; CDR3: CASMGPEDTQYF; DNA: TGTGCCAGCATGGGACCAGAGGATACGCAGTATTTT
V: TRBV20-1; D: .; J: TRBJ1-6; size: few; CDR3: CSAPDRDHHFF; DNA: TGCAGTGCCCCGGACCGAGATCACCATTTTTTT
V: TRBV21-1; D: .; J: TRBJ2-3; size: few; CDR3: CASSQPSMSGDTQYF; DNA: TGTGCCAGCAGCCAACCATCTATGTCTGGAGATACGCAGTATTTT
V: TRBV10-3; D: .; J: TRBJ1-1; size: .; CDR3: CAISESPGMAFF; DNA: TGTGCCATCAGTGAGTCGCCAGGGATGGCTTTCTTT
V: TRBV5-1; D: .; J: TRBJ2-3; size: few; CDR3: CASTFGDRTDTQYF; DNA: TGCGCCAGCACCTTCGGGGACCGCACAGATACGCAGTATTTT
V: TRBV6-5; D: .; J: TRBJ2-5; size: .; CDR3: CASSVSPTGEGETQYF; DNA: TGTGCCAGCAGCGTATCCCCAACAGGGGAGGGGGAGACCCAGTACTTC
V: TRBV29-1; D: TRBD1; J: TRBJ1-1; size: .; CDR3: CSVRTGFEAFF; DNA: TGCAGCGTTAGGACAGGATTTGAAGCTTTCTTT
V: TRBV7-9; D: .; J: TRBJ2-5; size: .; CDR3: CASSLGRETSPQETQYF; DNA: TGTGCCAGCAGCTTAGGAAGGGAGACTAGTCCCCAAGAGACCCAGTACTTC
V: TRBV12-3/TRBV12-4; D: .; J: TRBJ1-3; size: few; CDR3: CASSLLGTSGNTIYF; DNA: TGTGCCAGCAGTCTCCTAGGAACCTCTGGAAACACCATATATTTT
V: TRBV20-1; D: TRBD1; J: TRBJ2-4; size: few; CDR3: CSARRDTGGKNIQYF; DNA: TGCAGTGCTAGAAGGGACACAGGGGGCAAAAACATTCAGTACTTC
V: TRBV7-2; D: .; J: TRBJ2-2; size: .; CDR3: CASSIPTENGELFF; DNA: TGTGCCAGCAGCATACCGACAGAAAACGGGGAGCTGTTTTTT
V: TRBV20-1; D: .; J: TRBJ2-1; size: few; CDR3: CSVARGSYNEQFF; DNA: TGCAGTGTTGCACGGGGCTCCTACAATGAGCAGTTCTTC
V: TRBV7-9; D: .; J: TRBJ2-1; size: few; CDR3: CASSLVHSVDEQFF; DNA: TGTGCCAGCAGCTTAGTTCACAGCGTCGATGAGCAGTTCTTC
V: TRBV7-2; D: TRBD1; J: TRBJ2-2; size: few; CDR3: CASTLSPGQGTGELFF; DNA: TGTGCCAGCACCCTATCACCGGGACAGGGAACCGGGGAGCTGTTTTTT